The 27 T cell receptor beta chains presented below share a single source sample, sequenced in a study of OX40 agonist ivuxolimab in advanced cancers. Profiling relied on immunoSEQ multiplex PCR, and the TCRdb table lists in-frame clones only, not all of them. Counted here are more than 80,000 clones, 75% to 95% occurring once; the ten biggest clones make up roughly 8.9%. The sample here was CD4+ or CD8+ T cells sorted from blood, taken in a trial of the OX40 agonist ivuxolimab. Source of these receptors: an adult with an advanced solid tumor such as melanoma, head and neck, liver or kidney cancer.

The chain has TRBV6-5 and TRBJ2-2, with D possibly being TRBD2 (6 bases). Deletions cut 4 bases from V and 3 bases from J, with 9 bases between. This CDR3 is built from 14 residues. CDR1 is MNHEY and CDR2 is SVGAGI in the germline V gene. Here the CDR3 reads CASSSAGYTGELFF. The CDR3 coding sequence is TGTGCCAGCAGTTCCGCGGGGTACACCGGGGAGCTGTTTTTT.

This chain joins TRBV5-1 and TRBJ2-5; perhaps D is TRBD1 or TRBD2 (5 bases each). The CDR3 has 16 residues. The V end was cut by 1 base, the J end by 4 bases, with 17 bases between. The germline CDR1 and CDR2 sequences are SGHRS and YFSETQ. The CDR3 region is CASSLLGTRLVETQYF. DNA for the CDR3: TGCGCCAGCAGCTTGTTAGGGACCCGGTTAGTAGAGACCCAGTACTTC.

The chain has TRBV9 and TRBJ1-3; D perhaps matches TRBD1 (6 bases). Trimming stripped 1 base from V and 4 bases from J, with 12 bases between. CDR3 size: 15 residues. Germline V lookup: CDR1 SGDLS, CDR2 YYNGEE. CDR3 amino acids: CASSVQGQGGNTIYF. DNA of the CDR3: TGTGCCAGCAGCGTACAGGGGCAGGGGGGAAACACCATATATTTT.

The chain uses TRBV27 and TRBJ2-5; 8 nucleotides align to TRBD2. CDR1 MNHEY and CDR2 SMNVEV come from the germline V gene (reference sequence). The CDR3 covers 14 residues. Trimming took 4 bases from V and 11 from J; bases not matched to a gene: 12. CDR3 nucleotides: TGTGCCAGCAGTTCCTTAGCGGGACCGTGGGAGCAGTACTTC. It codes for CASSSLAGPWEQYF.

The chain carries TRBV7-2 and TRBJ1-5; D not resolved. Trimming took 0 bases from V and 5 from J, leaving 2 bases between them. The germline V gene has CDR1 SGHTA and CDR2 FQGNSA. The CDR3 totals 12 residues. The DNA for the CDR3 is TGTGCCAGCAGCTTAGCTTATCAGCCCCAGCATTTT. The encoded protein is CASSLAYQPQHF.

The rearrangement links TRBV5-4 to TRBJ1-2, with D possibly being TRBD1 (5 bases). Deletions cut 1 base from V and 7 bases from J, with 11 bases between. Looked up from germline, CDR1 is SGHNT and CDR2 is YYREEE (reference sequence). The CDR3 extends over 13 amino acids. Here the CDR3 DNA reads TGTGCCAGCAGCTTGCCCGCTGGGGGTGGCTACACCTTC. Translated, it gives CASSLPAGGGYTF.

The chain employs TRBV6-5 and TRBJ2-5, with 8 positions matching TRBD1. CDR3 length equals 15 residues. The germline gives CDR1 MNHEY, CDR2 SVGAGI. V shed 5 bases, J shed 5 bases, and the junction held 10 bases outside the gene matches. The CDR3 reads CASSMGRGRRETQYF. For the CDR3, the DNA is TGTGCCAGCAGTATGGGCAGGGGGCGGAGGGAGACCCAGTACTTC.

This chain links TRBV7-8 with TRBJ2-5; 8 positions agree with TRBD2. CDR1 and CDR2 from the germline V gene are SGHVS and FQNEAQ. Unmatched junction bases numbered 22, after V lost 5 bases and J lost 5 bases. The CDR3 loop spans 19 amino acids. CDR3: CASSVVPELAGNLQETQYF. The CDR3 DNA reads as TGTGCCAGCAGCGTAGTCCCAGAATTAGCGGGAAACCTCCAGGAGACCCAGTACTTC.

The chain uses TRBV30 and TRBJ1-5; tentative D call: TRBD1 (6 bases). This CDR3 contains 14 residues. With 2 bases removed from V and 6 bases from J, the gap between germline ends came to 14 bases. Per the germline V gene, CDR1 is GTSNPN and CDR2 is SVGIG (reference sequence). The CDR3 spells CAWSIGGLGQPQHF. Here the CDR3 DNA reads TGTGCCTGGAGTATAGGGGGGCTAGGTCAGCCCCAGCATTTT.

The chain carries TRBV15 and TRBJ2-7, with D perhaps TRBD1 or TRBD2 (5 bases each). The CDR3 totals 13 residues. The germline gives CDR1 LNHNV, CDR2 YYDKDF (reference sequence). V dropped 9 bases and J dropped 6 bases, with 18 bases sitting between them. In nucleotides, the CDR3 is TGTGCCACGGGACCCCAAGAGTATGGCGAGCAGTACTTC. This codes for CATGPQEYGEQYF.

This clone appeared a single time. The chain couples TRBV28 to TRBJ1-5; tentatively, D is TRBD1 (6 bases). CDR3 length: 20 residues. CDR1 is MDHEN and CDR2 is SYDVKM in the germline V gene. Deletions cut 0 bases from V and 4 bases from J, with 25 bases between. The CDR3 spells CASSLWALQGRLGTNQPQHF. Here the CDR3 DNA reads TGTGCCAGCAGTTTATGGGCCCTACAGGGTCGTCTGGGGACAAATCAGCCCCAGCATTTT.

The chain employs TRBV18 and TRBJ1-2; 7 positions agree with TRBD1. Trimming removed 0 bases from V and 4 bases from J; junction bases left unmatched: 5. The CDR3 totals 15 residues. Germline assignment: CDR1 KGHSH and CDR2 LQKENI. The CDR3 nucleotides are TGTGCCAGCTCACCACCGCAAAGGGGGCCCTATGGCTACACCTTC. Translating gives CASSPPQRGPYGYTF.

V gene TRBV9 combines with J gene TRBJ1-6; 10 bases agree with TRBD1. Germline lookup yields CDR1 SGDLS and CDR2 YYNGEE. V was clipped by 3 bases and J by 6 bases; unmatched bases: 6. The CDR3 has 16 residues. In DNA, the CDR3 is TGTGCCAGCAGCGGCCGGGACAGGGGATCTAATTCACCCCTCCACTTT. Its translation: CASSGRDRGSNSPLHF.

In DNA, the CDR3 is TGTGCCAGCAGCTTGGCAGCCGGGACAGGGAGTCACGAGCAGTACTTC. Protein: CASSLAAGTGSHEQYF. The genes are TRBV5-6 and TRBJ2-7; TRBD1 agrees at 9 bases. The junction had 9 bases not matched to a gene; V was cut back by 0 bases and J by 5 bases. Germline CDR1 and CDR2: SGHDT and YYEEEE. The CDR3 consists of 16 residues.

Only one count was recorded for this clone. Other DNA sequences in the sample encode the same CDR3. The gene calls are TRBV28 and TRBJ1-2; D is ambiguous. Germline V gives CDR1 MDHEN, CDR2 SYDVKM. The CDR3 contains 12 residues. Trimming stripped 3 bases from V and 2 bases from J, with 4 bases between. The CDR3 reads CASSLGNYGYTF. The CDR3 region has the DNA TGTGCCAGCAGTTTGGGCAACTATGGCTACACCTTC.

This clone came up a few times. V usage is TRBV7-9 and J usage is TRBJ2-7, with D uncertain. Trimming pared 6 bases from V and 3 bases from J, leaving 9 bases between. Germline V gene lookup returns CDR1 SEHNR and CDR2 FQNEAQ (reference sequence). CDR3 length equals 12 residues. This chain's CDR3 is CASRSTDYEQYF. In DNA form, the CDR3 reads TGTGCCAGCAGATCAACAGACTACGAGCAGTACTTC. The variable domain in full, with the rest retrieved from reference TRBV7-9 and TRBJ2-7, is DTGVSQNPRHKITKRGQNVTFRCDPISEHNRLYWYRQTLGQGPEFLTYFQNEAQLEKSRLLSDRFSAERPKGSFSTLEIQRTEQGDSAMYLCASRSTDYEQYFGPGTRLTVT.

The chain is built from TRBV4-1 and TRBJ2-1; D not certain. Germline CDR1 reads MGHRA; CDR2 reads YSYEKL. The CDR3 has 16 residues. V gave up 0 bases and J gave up 6 bases, with 15 bases separating them. The DNA for the CDR3 is TGCGCCAGCAGCCAAGATCTTCTAAGGCCCTCCAATGAGCAGTTCTTC. Its protein is CASSQDLLRPSNEQFF.

J is TRBJ2-1 and V is TRBV28, with 7 nucleotides matching TRBD2. There are 16 residues in the CDR3. J lost 3 bases, V lost 4 bases, and 9 bases had no gene match. The germline gives CDR1 MDHEN, CDR2 SYDVKM. The CDR3 loop reads CASSSPTSLSYNEQFF. CDR3 in DNA: TGTGCCAGCAGTTCACCGACTAGCCTAAGCTACAATGAGCAGTTCTTC.

V usage is TRBV28 and J usage is TRBJ1-1; D remains ambiguous. Germline assignment: CDR1 MDHEN and CDR2 SYDVKM. The CDR3 is 12 residues long. V was cut by 4 bases and J by 6 bases, with 9 bases left in between. The CDR3 here is CASSSWRAEAFF. The CDR3 bases are TGTGCCAGCAGTTCATGGCGCGCTGAAGCTTTCTTT.

This sequence joins TRBV5-1 and TRBJ2-1, with TRBD2 matching 11 bases. The germline gives CDR1 SGHRS, CDR2 YFSETQ. The CDR3 spans 15 residues. V shed 4 bases, J shed 7 bases, and the junction held 7 bases outside the gene matches. The CDR3 bases are TGCGCCAGCAGCACGGGACTAGCGGCCGTGAATGAGCAGTTCTTC. It specifies CASSTGLAAVNEQFF.

The genes are TRBV2 and TRBJ2-5, with D perhaps TRBD2 (5 bases). V lost 3 bases and J lost 13, with 15 bases in between. This CDR3 has 12 residues. The germline gives CDR1 SNHLY, CDR2 FYNNEI. CDR3 region: CASSEVAPSPYF. In DNA form, the CDR3 reads TGTGCCAGCAGTGAGGTAGCGCCTTCCCCGTACTTC.

The chain is built from TRBV7-9 and TRBJ2-1; 12 nucleotides match TRBD2. The germline V gene has CDR1 SEHNR and CDR2 FQNEAQ (reference sequence). This CDR3 is built from 15 residues. V shed 6 bases, J shed 7 bases, and the junction held 7 bases outside the gene matches. The CDR3, as DNA: TGTGCCAGCAGGCCTACTAGCGGGAGGCCGAATGAGCAGTTCTTC. Residues: CASRPTSGRPNEQFF.

The V call is TRBV5-1, the J call TRBJ2-7; 9 bases agree with TRBD2. The ends lost 4 bases at V and 2 bases at J; junction bases unmatched: 7. The CDR3 length is 15 residues. Germline CDR1 reads SGHRS; CDR2 reads YFSETQ. This CDR3 reads CASSLGAGGPYEQYF. The DNA for the CDR3 is TGCGCCAGCAGCCTCGGGGCGGGAGGGCCCTACGAGCAGTACTTC. The complete variable domain, with remaining parts taken from reference TRBV5-1 and TRBJ2-7, reads KAGVTQTPRYLIKTRGQQVTLSCSPISGHRSVSWYQQTPGQGLQFLFEYFSETQRNKGNFPGRFSGRQFSNSRSEMNVSTLELGDSALYLCASSLGAGGPYEQYFGPGTRLTVT.

This chain joins TRBV25-1 and TRBJ1-1; 7 bases are a match to TRBD1. Germline V gene sequence: CDR1 MGHDK, CDR2 SYGVNS. This CDR3 comprises 15 residues. Trimming at V came to 2 bases and at J to 0 bases, leaving 3 bases not matched to a gene. CDR3 DNA sequence: TGTGCCAGCAGTGAACACAGGGGTTTGAACACTGAAGCTTTCTTT. The encoded protein is CASSEHRGLNTEAFF.

The rearrangement joins TRBV28 to TRBJ2-7, with 10 bases fitting TRBD2. Germline values: CDR1 MDHEN, CDR2 SYDVKM. Trimming took 5 bases from V and 3 from J; bases not matched to a gene: 4. The CDR3 has 14 residues. CDR3 amino acids: CASSAGLANYEQYF. DNA for the CDR3: TGTGCCAGCAGTGCGGGACTAGCGAACTACGAGCAGTACTTC. Together with reference TRBV28 and TRBJ2-7, the CDR3 gives the full variable domain: DVKVTQSSRYLVKRTGEKVFLECVQDMDHENMFWYRQDPGLGLRLIYFSYDVKMKEKGDIPEGYSVSREKKERFSLILESASTNQTSMYLCASSAGLANYEQYFGPGTRLTVT.

The chain carries TRBV7-8 and TRBJ2-1; D is possibly TRBD2 (6 bases). Germline V lookup: CDR1 SGHVS, CDR2 FQNEAQ. Trimming left V 9 bases short and J 10 bases short, with 25 bases between. This CDR3 spans 15 amino acids. The chain's CDR3 is CASSEGLASRGEQFF. The CDR3 DNA follows: TGTGCCAGTTCCGAGGGTCTAGCATCCCGGGGGGAGCAGTTCTTC.

The J gene is TRBJ2-3, the V gene TRBV5-1; weak D call: TRBD1 (5 bases). In germline, CDR1 is SGHRS, CDR2 YFSETQ. The V and J ends lost 1 base and 2 bases respectively, with 11 bases between them. This CDR3 is 15 amino acids long. The CDR3 nucleotides read TGCGCCAGCAGCTTGACCTCGACAGCCACAGATACGCAGTATTTT. Amino acid sequence: CASSLTSTATDTQYF.